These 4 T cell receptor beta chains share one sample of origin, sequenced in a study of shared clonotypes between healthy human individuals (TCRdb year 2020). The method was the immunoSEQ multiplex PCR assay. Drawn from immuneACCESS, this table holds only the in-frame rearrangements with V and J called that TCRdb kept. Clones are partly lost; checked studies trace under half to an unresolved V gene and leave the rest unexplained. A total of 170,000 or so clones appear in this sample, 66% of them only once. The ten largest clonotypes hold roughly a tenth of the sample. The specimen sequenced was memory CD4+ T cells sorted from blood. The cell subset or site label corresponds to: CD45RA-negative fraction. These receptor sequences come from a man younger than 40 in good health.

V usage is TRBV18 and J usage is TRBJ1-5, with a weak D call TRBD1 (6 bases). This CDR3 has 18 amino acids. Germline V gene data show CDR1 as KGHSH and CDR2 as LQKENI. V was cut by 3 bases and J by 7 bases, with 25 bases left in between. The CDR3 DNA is TGTGCCAGCTCACCCACCCAGGGATCACAGGGTAGGGTACAGCCCCAGCATTTT. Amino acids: CASSPTQGSQGRVQPQHF.

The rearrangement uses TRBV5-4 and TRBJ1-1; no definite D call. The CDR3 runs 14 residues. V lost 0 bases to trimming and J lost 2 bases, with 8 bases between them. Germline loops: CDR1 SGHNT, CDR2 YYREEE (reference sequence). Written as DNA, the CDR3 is TGTGCCAGCAGCTTGGCTGGAGGAAACACTGAAGCTTTCTTT. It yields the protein CASSLAGGNTEAFF.

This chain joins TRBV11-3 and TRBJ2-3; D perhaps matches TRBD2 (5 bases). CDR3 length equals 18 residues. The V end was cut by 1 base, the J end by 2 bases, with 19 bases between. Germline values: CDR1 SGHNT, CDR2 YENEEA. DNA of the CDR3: TGTGCCAGCAGCTTAGGTCGGCTGGACTCGCGGAACACAGATACGCAGTATTTT. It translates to CASSLGRLDSRNTDTQYF.

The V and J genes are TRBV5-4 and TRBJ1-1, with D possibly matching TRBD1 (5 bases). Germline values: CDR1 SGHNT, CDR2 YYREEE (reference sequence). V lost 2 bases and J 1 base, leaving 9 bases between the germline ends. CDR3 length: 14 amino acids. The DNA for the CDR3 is TGTGCCAGCAGCTTTAGGGGCCGGAACACTGAAGCTTTCTTT. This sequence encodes CASSFRGRNTEAFF. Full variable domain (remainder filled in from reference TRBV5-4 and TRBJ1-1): ETGVTQSPTHLIKTRGQQVTLRCSSQSGHNTVSWYQQALGQGPQFIFQYYREEENGRGNFPPRFSGLQFPNYSSELNVNALELDDSALYLCASSFRGRNTEAFFGQGTRLTVV.